The TCR beta chain described here comes from a study of PD-1 blockade in classical Hodgkin lymphoma. Study-wide context: Treatment was intravenous nivolumab, 3 mg/kg every 2 weeks, until progression.

With respect to this clone: What it binds is unknown.

All the patients suffered relapse after autologous stem cell transplantation, and brentuximab vedotin exposure differed. Best overall response was complete response, partial response or progressive disease in these relapsed/refractory classical Hodgkin lymphoma patients. Data came from immunoSEQ multiplex PCR; TCRdb stores just in-frame clones and leaves some out. The sample holds roughly 100,000 clones, around 89% seen once. Study findings and constraints: Repertoires differed for reasons still undefined, possibly disease activity or prior therapy. Reports described newly diagnosed patients as having lower baseline TCR diversity than healthy donors.

Per germline, CDR1 MNHEY and CDR2 SVGAGI. This CDR3 contains 15 residues. Deletions cut 4 bases from V and 1 base from J, with 8 bases between. This chain connects TRBV6-5 to TRBJ2-6; D gene unclear. The source material was peripheral blood mononuclear cells (PBMCs), sampled before the second cycle of nivolumab. This receptor was obtained from a human donor with classical Hodgkin lymphoma. The CDR3 protein is CASSSTYSGANVLTF. DNA of the CDR3: TGTGCCAGCAGTTCCACTTATTCTGGGGCCAACGTCCTGACTTTC.